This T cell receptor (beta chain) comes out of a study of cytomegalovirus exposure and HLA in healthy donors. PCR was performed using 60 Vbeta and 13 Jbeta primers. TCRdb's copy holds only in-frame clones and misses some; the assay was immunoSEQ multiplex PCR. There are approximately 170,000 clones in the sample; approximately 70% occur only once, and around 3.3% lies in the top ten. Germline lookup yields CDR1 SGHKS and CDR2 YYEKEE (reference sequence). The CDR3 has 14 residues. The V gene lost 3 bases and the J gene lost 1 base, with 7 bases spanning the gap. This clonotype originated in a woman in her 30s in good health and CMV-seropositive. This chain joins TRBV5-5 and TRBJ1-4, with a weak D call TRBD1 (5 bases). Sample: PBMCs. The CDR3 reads CASSSRVTNEKLFF. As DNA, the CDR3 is TGTGCCAGCAGCTCCAGGGTAACTAATGAAAAACTGTTTTTT. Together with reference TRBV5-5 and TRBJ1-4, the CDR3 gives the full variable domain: DAGVTQSPTHLIKTRGQQVTLRCSPISGHKSVSWYQQVLGQGPQFIFQYYEKEERGRGNFPDRFSARQFPNYSSELNVNALLLGDSALYLCASSSRVTNEKLFFGSGTQLSVL.